The clone carrying this TCR beta chain was seen ten or more times. Its antigen is not identified. This specimen comes from a study of identical twins. Template switching added a universal primer site, and cDNA bore unique molecular identifiers. Using its own MiXCR run on the 5' RACE reads, TCRdb lists one record per CDR3 protein. This repertoire shows about 340,000 distinct CDR3 sequences, around 9% found once; its top ten account for about 8.1%. Whole-study results and caveats: A cross-sectional statistical analysis, not follow-up of the same donors, supported the conclusions.

Every one of the donors was a healthy Caucasian. The CDR3 has 15 residues. From germline, CDR1 is ENHRY and CDR2 SYGVKD. Trimming cost V 6 bases and J 3 bases; bases outside gene matches: 6. This rearrangement joins TRBV10-3 to TRBJ2-1; TRBD1 matches 9 bases. The TCR sequence derives from a woman aged 45-59 years in good health. The sample consisted of naive T cells sorted from blood. CDR3 DNA: TGTGCCATCAGCAGGGACAGGGCGAACTACAATGAGCAGTTCTTC. It codes for CAISRDRANYNEQFF.